This record concerns one T cell receptor beta chain sequence. What it binds is not known. The CDR3 goes on 3 residues after the read ends, and that part is filled in from the germline J gene. Genomic DNA, averaging about 1,200 ng per sample, yielded TCR beta CDR3 via immunoSEQ. TCRdb's copy holds only in-frame clones and misses some; the assay was immunoSEQ multiplex PCR. The sample totals some 40,000 clones. These data originate in a study of T cells in women clearing cervical HPV infection. For the study at large: Only a few women had HLA typing results available. Study results and caveats: CIN3+ cases had significantly higher TCR richness than controls; evenness did not differ.

The germline CDR1 and CDR2 sequences are MGHRA and YSYEKL. The CDR3 extends over 17 amino acids. V was shortened by 1 base and J by 5 bases, with 20 bases between the two germline ends. This clonotype was sampled from a woman aged 18-70 years with a cervical HPV16 infection that either progressed to CIN3+ or cleared (not recorded which). The chain recombines TRBV4-1 with TRBJ1-1, with D uncertain. The sequenced sample was blood buffy coat. Incomplete CDR3 DNA: TGCGCCAGCAGCCAAGGCCTTCCGGAGGAGGGTGGGACTGAA. Residues: CASSQGLPEEGGTE. The CDR3 reads in full as CASSQGLPEEGGTEAFF.